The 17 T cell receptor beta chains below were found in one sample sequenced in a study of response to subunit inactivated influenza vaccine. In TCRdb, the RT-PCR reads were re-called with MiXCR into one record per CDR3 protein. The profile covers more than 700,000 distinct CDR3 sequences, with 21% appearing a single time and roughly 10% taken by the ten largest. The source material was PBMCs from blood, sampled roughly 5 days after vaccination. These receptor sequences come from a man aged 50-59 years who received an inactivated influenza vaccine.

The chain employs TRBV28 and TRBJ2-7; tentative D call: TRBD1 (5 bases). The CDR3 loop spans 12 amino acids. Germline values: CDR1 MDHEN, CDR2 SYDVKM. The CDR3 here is CATRSTGSEQYF. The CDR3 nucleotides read TGTGCTACGCGTAGCACAGGCTCCGAGCAGTACTTC.

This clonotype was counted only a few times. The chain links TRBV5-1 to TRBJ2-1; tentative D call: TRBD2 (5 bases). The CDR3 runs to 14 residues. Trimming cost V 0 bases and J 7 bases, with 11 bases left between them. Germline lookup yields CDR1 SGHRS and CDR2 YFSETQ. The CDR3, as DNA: TGCGCCAGCAGCTTGGCCGTGTCGGGAAATGAGCAGTTCTTC. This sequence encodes CASSLAVSGNEQFF.

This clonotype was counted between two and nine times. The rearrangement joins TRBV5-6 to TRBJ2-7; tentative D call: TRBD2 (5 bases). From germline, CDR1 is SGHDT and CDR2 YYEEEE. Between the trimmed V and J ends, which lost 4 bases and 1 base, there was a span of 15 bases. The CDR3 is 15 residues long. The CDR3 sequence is CASSLRRYTSYEQYF. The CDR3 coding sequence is TGTGCCAGCAGCCTCCGGAGGTACACATCCTACGAGCAGTACTTC.

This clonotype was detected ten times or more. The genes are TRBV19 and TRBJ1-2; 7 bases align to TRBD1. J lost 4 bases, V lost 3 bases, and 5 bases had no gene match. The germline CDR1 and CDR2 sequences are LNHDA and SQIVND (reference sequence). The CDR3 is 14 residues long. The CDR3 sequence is CASSIDRAAYGYTF. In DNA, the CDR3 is TGTGCCAGTAGTATCGACAGGGCGGCCTATGGCTACACCTTC.

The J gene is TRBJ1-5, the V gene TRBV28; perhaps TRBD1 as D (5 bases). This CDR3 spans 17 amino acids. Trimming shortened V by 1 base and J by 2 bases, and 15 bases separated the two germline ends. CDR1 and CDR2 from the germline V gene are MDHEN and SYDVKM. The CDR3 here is CASSLFRGRGGNQPQHF. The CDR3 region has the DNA TGTGCCAGCAGTTTATTCCGGGGGAGGGGTGGCAATCAGCCCCAGCATTTT.

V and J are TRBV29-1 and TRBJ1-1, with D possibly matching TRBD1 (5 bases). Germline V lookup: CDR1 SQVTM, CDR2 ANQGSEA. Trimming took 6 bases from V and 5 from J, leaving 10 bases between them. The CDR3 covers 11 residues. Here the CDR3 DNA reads TGCAGCGTCGGGACGGTTACTGAAGCTTTCTTT. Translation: CSVGTVTEAFF.

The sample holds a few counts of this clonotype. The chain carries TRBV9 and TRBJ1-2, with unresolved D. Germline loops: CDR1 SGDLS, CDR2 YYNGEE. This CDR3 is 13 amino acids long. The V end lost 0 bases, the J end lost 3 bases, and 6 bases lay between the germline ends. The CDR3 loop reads CASSVVIYYGYTF. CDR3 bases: TGTGCCAGCAGCGTAGTAATTTACTATGGCTACACCTTC.

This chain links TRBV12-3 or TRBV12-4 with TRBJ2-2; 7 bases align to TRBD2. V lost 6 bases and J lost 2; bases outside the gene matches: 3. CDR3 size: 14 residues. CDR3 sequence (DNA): TGTGCCAGCAGGCAGCGGGAAAACACCGGGGAGCTGTTTTTT. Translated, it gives CASRQRENTGELFF.

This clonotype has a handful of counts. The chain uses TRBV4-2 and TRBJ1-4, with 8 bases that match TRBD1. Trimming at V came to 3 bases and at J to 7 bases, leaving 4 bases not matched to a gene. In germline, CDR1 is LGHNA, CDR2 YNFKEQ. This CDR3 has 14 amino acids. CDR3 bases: TGTGCCAGCAGCCAGGACAGGGTGCCTGAAAAACTGTTTTTT. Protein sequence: CASSQDRVPEKLFF.

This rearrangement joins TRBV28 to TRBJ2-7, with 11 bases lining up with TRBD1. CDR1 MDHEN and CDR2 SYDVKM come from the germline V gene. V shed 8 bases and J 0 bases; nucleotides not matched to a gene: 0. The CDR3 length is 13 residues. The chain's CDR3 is CASGTGGSYEQYF. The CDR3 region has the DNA TGTGCCAGCGGGACAGGGGGCTCCTACGAGCAGTACTTC.

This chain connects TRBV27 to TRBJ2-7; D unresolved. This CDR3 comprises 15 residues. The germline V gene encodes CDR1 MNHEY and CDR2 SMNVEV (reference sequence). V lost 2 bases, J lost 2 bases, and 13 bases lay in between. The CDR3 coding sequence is TGTGCCAGCAGTTTACACCCAGGTCCCACCTACGAGCAGTACTTC. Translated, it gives CASSLHPGPTYEQYF.

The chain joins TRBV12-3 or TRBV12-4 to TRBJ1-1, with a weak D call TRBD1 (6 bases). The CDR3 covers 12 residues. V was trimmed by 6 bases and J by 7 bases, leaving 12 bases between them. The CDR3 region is CASSRGTDEAFF. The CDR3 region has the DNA TGTGCCAGCAGCAGGGGAACAGATGAAGCTTTCTTT.

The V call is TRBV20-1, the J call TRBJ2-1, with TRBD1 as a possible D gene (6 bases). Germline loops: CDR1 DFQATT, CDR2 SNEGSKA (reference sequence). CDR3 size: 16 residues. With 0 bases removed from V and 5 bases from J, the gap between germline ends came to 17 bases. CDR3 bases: TGCAGTGCTAGAGATTTTATTGGGGGCGCGCACAATGAGCAGTTCTTC. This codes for CSARDFIGGAHNEQFF.

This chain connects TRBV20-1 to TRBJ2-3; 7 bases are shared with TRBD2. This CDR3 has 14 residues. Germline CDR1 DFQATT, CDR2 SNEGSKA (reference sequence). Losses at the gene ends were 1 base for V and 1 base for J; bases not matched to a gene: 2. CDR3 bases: TGCAGTGCTAGAGTAGCGGGCCGCACAGATACGCAGTATTTT. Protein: CSARVAGRTDTQYF.

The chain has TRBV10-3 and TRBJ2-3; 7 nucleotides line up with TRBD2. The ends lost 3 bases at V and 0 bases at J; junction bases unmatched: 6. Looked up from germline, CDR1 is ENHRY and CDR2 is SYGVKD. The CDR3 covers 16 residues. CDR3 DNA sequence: TGTGCCATCAGTGAAATGGCTAGCGGTAGCACAGATACGCAGTATTTT. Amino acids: CAISEMASGSTDTQYF.

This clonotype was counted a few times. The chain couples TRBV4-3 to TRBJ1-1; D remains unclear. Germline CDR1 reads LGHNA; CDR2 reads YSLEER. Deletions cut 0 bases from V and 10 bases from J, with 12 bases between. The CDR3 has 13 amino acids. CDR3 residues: CASSQDRVTGAFF. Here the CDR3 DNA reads TGCGCCAGCAGCCAAGATCGAGTTACGGGAGCTTTCTTT.

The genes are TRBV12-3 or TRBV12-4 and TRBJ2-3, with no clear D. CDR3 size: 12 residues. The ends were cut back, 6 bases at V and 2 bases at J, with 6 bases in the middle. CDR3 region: CASRLVTDTQYF. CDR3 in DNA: TGTGCCAGCAGGTTGGTCACAGATACGCAGTATTTT.